The 16 T cell receptor beta chains in this list originate from one sample, sequenced in a study of post-analysis software for immune sequencing data. TCR beta cDNA libraries had unique molecular identifiers. In TCRdb, the PCR reads were re-called with MiXCR into one record per CDR3 protein. The sample yields 150,000 to 200,000 distinct CDR3 sequences, roughly 35% seen once. The sample here was blood, taken after autologous hematopoietic stem cell transplantation. Receptors originate from a girl between 5 and 17 years old with multiple sclerosis.

This clonotype showed up just a few times. V usage is TRBV20-1 and J usage is TRBJ2-7, with D uncertain. This CDR3 has 13 residues. Germline values: CDR1 DFQATT, CDR2 SNEGSKA (reference sequence). Trimming shortened V by 3 bases and J by 2 bases, and 11 bases separated the two germline ends. The DNA of the CDR3 is TGCAGTGCTAGCCGCGGCAGAACCTACGAGCAGTACTTC. This sequence encodes CSASRGRTYEQYF.

This clonotype was counted a few times. V gene TRBV12-3 or TRBV12-4 combines with J gene TRBJ1-4; D is uncertain. The CDR3 is 16 amino acids. Trimming cost V 5 bases and J 5 bases, with 18 bases left between them. DNA for the CDR3: TGTGCCAGCAGTCCCCGGGAGCCCCCTCGGAATGAAAAACTGTTTTTT. Protein sequence: CASSPREPPRNEKLFF.

The chain couples TRBV20-1 to TRBJ2-1; 8 nucleotides match TRBD1. From germline, CDR1 is DFQATT and CDR2 SNEGSKA (reference sequence). The CDR3 has 14 residues. V lost 6 bases to trimming and J lost 4 bases; unmatched junction nucleotides: 8. Written as DNA, the CDR3 is TGCAGTGCCAGTCCGGGACAGGCTTACAATGAGCAGTTCTTC. Translating gives CSASPGQAYNEQFF.

V and J are TRBV7-8 and TRBJ1-1; D not resolved. Germline-derived CDR1 and CDR2 are SGHVS and FQNEAQ. The CDR3 consists of 13 residues. V was shortened by 5 bases and J by 4 bases, with 11 bases between the two germline ends. In DNA form, the CDR3 reads TGTGCCAGCAGCCCCCTCCTGGGCACTGAAGCTTTCTTT. Residues: CASSPLLGTEAFF. Supplemented by reference TRBV7-8 and TRBJ1-1, the full variable domain reads GAGVSQSPRYKVAKRGQDVALRCDPISGHVSLFWYQQALGQGPEFLTYFQNEAQLDKSGLPSDRFFAERPEGSVSTLKIQRTQQEDSAVYLCASSPLLGTEAFFGQGTRLTVV.

This clonotype has a handful of counts. The V and J genes are TRBV20-1 and TRBJ2-1, with a possible D match to TRBD2 (6 bases). Germline V CDR1 and CDR2: DFQATT, SNEGSKA (reference sequence). The CDR3 spans 13 residues. Trimming removed 8 bases from V and 0 bases from J, with 11 bases in between. The CDR3 reads CSSGTRSYNEQFF. Written as DNA, the CDR3 is TGCAGTTCCGGGACTCGCTCCTACAATGAGCAGTTCTTC.

A remark on this clonotype: This may arise from a read error, as a much more abundant clone is one base away. The genes are TRBV7-7 and TRBJ2-5; the D gene is possibly TRBD1 (6 bases). Germline assignment: CDR1 SSHAT and CDR2 FNYEAQ (reference sequence). The CDR3 totals 14 residues. CDR3 nucleotides: TGTGCTAGCAGCTCCGGGACACACCAAGAGGCCCAGTACTTC. It codes for CASSSGTHQEAQYF.

The rearrangement joins TRBV10-3 to TRBJ1-1; D not resolved. The CDR3 runs to 12 residues. Trimming stripped 5 bases from V and 0 bases from J, with 4 bases between. Germline CDR1 reads ENHRY; CDR2 reads SYGVKD. CDR3 sequence (DNA): TGTGCCATCAGTATGATGAACACTGAAGCTTTCTTT. Protein: CAISMMNTEAFF.

CDR3 DNA sequence: TGTGCCAGCAGCTTATCTAAGGGGTGGTCCTACGAGCAGTACTTC. Protein sequence: CASSLSKGWSYEQYF. This chain joins TRBV7-2 and TRBJ2-7; TRBD1 is a possible D gene (5 bases). V lost 2 bases, J lost 1 base, and 12 bases lay in between. CDR3 length: 15 residues. Germline CDR1 reads SGHTA; CDR2 reads FQGNSA.

The V gene is TRBV7-8, the J gene TRBJ2-7; tentatively, D is TRBD2 (5 bases). V was shortened by 5 bases and J by 3 bases, with 8 bases between the two germline ends. The germline V gene has CDR1 SGHVS and CDR2 FQNEAQ. The CDR3 has 12 amino acids. CDR3 sequence: CASSPTSYEQYF. The DNA for the CDR3 is TGTGCCAGCAGCCCTACTAGCTACGAGCAGTACTTC.

The chain links TRBV20-1 to TRBJ2-5; TRBD1 matches 7 bases. This CDR3 has 18 residues. Germline CDR1 and CDR2: DFQATT and SNEGSKA (reference sequence). V was clipped by 0 bases and J by 2 bases; unmatched bases: 15. DNA of the CDR3: TGCAGTGCTAGAGATAACAGGGGCGGGTCAGTAAGGCAAGAGACCCAGTACTTC. Translating it yields CSARDNRGGSVRQETQYF.

The chain links TRBV20-1 to TRBJ1-1; D gene uncertain. The CDR3 length is 11 residues. The germline V gene encodes CDR1 DFQATT and CDR2 SNEGSKA (reference sequence). With 5 bases removed from V and 8 bases from J, the gap between germline ends came to 12 bases. The CDR3 protein is CSAPTTAEAFF. CDR3 coding DNA: TGCAGTGCTCCGACAACAGCAGAAGCTTTCTTT.

This chain links TRBV20-1 with TRBJ2-5; D ambiguous. Matching the DNA end better, TRBJ2-7 makes the J call doubtful. The CDR3 spans 14 residues. Germline V lookup: CDR1 DFQATT, CDR2 SNEGSKA (reference sequence). CDR3 nucleotide sequence: TGCAGTGCCATAGATCGACAAGGTGTCTACGAGCAGTACTTC. Amino acid sequence: CSAIDRQGVYEQYF.

CDR3 protein: CASSSRGLAYEQYF. CDR3 bases: TGTGCCAGCAGTTCAAGGGGACTAGCATACGAGCAGTACTTC. J is TRBJ2-7 and V is TRBV6-5; 9 positions match TRBD2. After removal of 4 bases from V and 4 bases from J, the junction contained 5 bases not matched to a gene. Germline lookup yields CDR1 MNHEY and CDR2 SVGAGI. There are 14 residues in the CDR3.

The chain employs TRBV10-3 and TRBJ2-5, with 7 bases identical to TRBD2. Germline values: CDR1 ENHRY, CDR2 SYGVKD. J gave up 3 bases and V 6 bases, and 7 bases lay outside the gene matches. CDR3 length: 14 residues. CDR3 coding DNA: TGTGCCATCAGCGAGGGGCTAGCGGAAGAGACCCAGTACTTC. It is translated as CAISEGLAEETQYF.

The chain carries TRBV18 and TRBJ1-5; D uncertain. The germline V gene has CDR1 KGHSH and CDR2 LQKENI. This CDR3 is 15 amino acids long. Between the trimmed V and J ends, which lost 1 base and 4 bases, there was a span of 11 bases. CDR3 coding DNA: TGTGCCAGCTCACCACAGGGATCGAGTAATCAGCCCCAGCATTTT. This codes for CASSPQGSSNQPQHF.

The rearrangement uses TRBV21-1 and TRBJ1-4. TRBV21-1 is labeled a pseudogene. This CDR3 region has 12 residues. The CDR3 here is CASRNRSEKLFF. As DNA, the CDR3 is TGTGCCAGCAGGAATAGGAGTGAAAAACTGTTTTTT.